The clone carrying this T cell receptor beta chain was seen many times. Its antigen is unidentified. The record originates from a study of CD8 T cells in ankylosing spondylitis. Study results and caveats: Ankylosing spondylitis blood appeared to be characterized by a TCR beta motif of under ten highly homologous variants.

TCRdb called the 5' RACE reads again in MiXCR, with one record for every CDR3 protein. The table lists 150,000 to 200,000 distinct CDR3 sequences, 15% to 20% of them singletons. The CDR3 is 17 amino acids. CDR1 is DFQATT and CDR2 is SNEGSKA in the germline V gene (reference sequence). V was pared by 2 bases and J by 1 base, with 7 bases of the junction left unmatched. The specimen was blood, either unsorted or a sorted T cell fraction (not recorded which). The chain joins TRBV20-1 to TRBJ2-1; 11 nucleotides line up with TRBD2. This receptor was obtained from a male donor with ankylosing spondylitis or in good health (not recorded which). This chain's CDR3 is CSARRLAGGISYNEQFF. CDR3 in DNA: TGCAGTGCTAGAAGGCTAGCGGGAGGTATATCCTACAATGAGCAGTTCTTC.